A selection of T cell receptor beta chains follows, all from one sample in a study of T cells after yellow fever vaccination. Using its own MiXCR run on the 5' RACE reads, TCRdb lists one record per CDR3 protein. The sample lists 300,000 or so distinct CDR3 sequences; roughly 4% were seen once. The sample here was PBMCs, taken 5 days after the yellow fever booster vaccination. The receptor set was obtained from a young man who received the YFV17D yellow fever vaccine. Each CDR3 is given with its conserved first and last residue. The D gene is left open where the match is weak. A row's size may be missing; if present it is once, few, many or a size class.

D gene: TRBD1; J gene: TRBJ1-1; V gene: TRBV7-9; clone size: many; CDR3 DNA: TGTGCCAGCAGCTTAGGCGCCACCTGGACAGGGGTTGAAGGGGGCACTGAAGCTTTCTTT; CDR3 protein: CASSLGATWTGVEGGTEAFF
D gene: NA; J gene: TRBJ1-5; V gene: TRBV2; clone size: NA; CDR3 DNA: TGTGCCAGCAGTGGGAATAGAGGCAATCAGCCCCAGCATTTT; CDR3 protein: CASSGNRGNQPQHF
D gene: NA; J gene: TRBJ1-1; V gene: TRBV24-1; clone size: NA; CDR3 DNA: TGTGCCACCAGTCCTGAGGGAAGGGGAGGGATTCACACTGAAGCTTTCTTT; CDR3 protein: CATSPEGRGGIHTEAFF
D gene: TRBD1; J gene: TRBJ2-1; V gene: TRBV7-2; clone size: many; CDR3 DNA: TGTGCCAGCAGCTTAGATCGCAGGGGGCTAGGGAATGAGCAGTTCTTC; CDR3 protein: CASSLDRRGLGNEQFF
D gene: NA; J gene: TRBJ2-5; V gene: TRBV7-8; clone size: many; CDR3 DNA: TGTGCCAGCAGCCCCGTGACCCAGTACTTC; CDR3 protein: CASSPVTQYF
D gene: TRBD1; J gene: TRBJ1-6; V gene: TRBV27; clone size: few; CDR3 DNA: TGTGCCAGCAGTTCAGGGACAGTACATTCACCCCTCCACTTT; CDR3 protein: CASSSGTVHSPLHF
D gene: TRBD1; J gene: TRBJ1-2; V gene: TRBV12-3/TRBV12-4; clone size: NA; CDR3 DNA: TGTGCCAGCAGCCCCGACAGGGGTGGCTACACCTTC; CDR3 protein: CASSPDRGGYTF
D gene: NA; J gene: TRBJ1-3; V gene: TRBV12-3/TRBV12-4; clone size: NA; CDR3 DNA: TGTGCCAGTAGCCCCGACCGGGGGGCAGGCACCATATATTTT; CDR3 protein: CASSPDRGAGTIYF
D gene: TRBD1; J gene: TRBJ2-3; V gene: TRBV6-5; clone size: NA; CDR3 DNA: TGTGCCAGCAGCTCCCTCAAGGCACAGGGGACAGATACGCAGTATTTT; CDR3 protein: CASSSLKAQGTDTQYF
D gene: TRBD2; J gene: TRBJ2-5; V gene: TRBV7-7; clone size: few; CDR3 DNA: TGTGCCAGCAGCCAAAACGGGAGGCAAGAGACCCAGTACTTC; CDR3 protein: CASSQNGRQETQYF
D gene: NA; J gene: TRBJ2-2; V gene: TRBV16; clone size: few; CDR3 DNA: TGTGCCAGCAGCCTTGCTGGGACACAGACCGGGGAGCTGTTTTTT; CDR3 protein: CASSLAGTQTGELFF
D gene: NA; J gene: TRBJ2-5; V gene: TRBV20-1; clone size: few; CDR3 DNA: TGCAGTGCTAGAGTCAGTGCGGAGACCCAGTACTTC; CDR3 protein: CSARVSAETQYF
D gene: TRBD1; J gene: TRBJ1-5; V gene: TRBV18; clone size: NA; CDR3 DNA: TGTGCCAGCTCAATTTTACAGGGGAGGGGCAATCAGCCCCAGCATTTT; CDR3 protein: CASSILQGRGNQPQHF
D gene: NA; J gene: TRBJ2-1; V gene: TRBV6-2/TRBV6-3; clone size: many; CDR3 DNA: TGTGCCAGCAGTTACGGGCAGGACCAGTTCTTC; CDR3 protein: CASSYGQDQFF
D gene: NA; J gene: TRBJ2-5; V gene: TRBV6-2/TRBV6-3; clone size: few; CDR3 DNA: TGTGCCAGCAGCCCTCTCGTCGGGGAGACCCAGTACTTC; CDR3 protein: CASSPLVGETQYF
D gene: TRBD1; J gene: TRBJ1-1; V gene: TRBV9; clone size: many; CDR3 DNA: TGTGCCAGCAGCCCCCATCCGACAGGGGGGACTGAAGCTTTCTTT; CDR3 protein: CASSPHPTGGTEAFF
D gene: NA; J gene: TRBJ2-5; V gene: TRBV6-5; clone size: many; CDR3 DNA: TGTGCCAGCAGTGTCCGACTAGGAACAGAGACCCAGTACTTC; CDR3 protein: CASSVRLGTETQYF
D gene: TRBD1; J gene: TRBJ1-2; V gene: TRBV20-1; clone size: few; CDR3 DNA: TGCAGTGCTAAACAGGGGGACTACAACTATGGCTACACCTTC; CDR3 protein: CSAKQGDYNYGYTF
D gene: NA; J gene: TRBJ2-3; V gene: TRBV24-1; clone size: NA; CDR3 DNA: TGTGCCCCCTGGAGAGACAGAGATGGTGTCACAGATACGCAGTATTTT; CDR3 protein: CAPWRDRDGVTDTQYF
D gene: TRBD2; J gene: TRBJ2-1; V gene: TRBV4-3; clone size: few; CDR3 DNA: TGCGCCAGCAGCCACCTAGCGGGGCCGCCTTACAATGAGCAGTTCTTC; CDR3 protein: CASSHLAGPPYNEQFF
D gene: TRBD2; J gene: TRBJ2-3; V gene: TRBV7-9; clone size: few; CDR3 DNA: TGTGCCAGCACCCGGGCGGGGGACACAGATACGCAGTATTTT; CDR3 protein: CASTRAGDTDTQYF
D gene: NA; J gene: TRBJ1-4; V gene: TRBV2; clone size: few; CDR3 DNA: TGTGCCAGGAGGAGGGCTACTAATGAAAAACTGTTTTTT; CDR3 protein: CARRRATNEKLFF
D gene: TRBD2; J gene: TRBJ2-1; V gene: TRBV5-1; clone size: many; CDR3 DNA: TGCGCCAGCAGCTTGTTAGGTCGCGGGGGGAATGAGCAGTTCTTC; CDR3 protein: CASSLLGRGGNEQFF
D gene: NA; J gene: TRBJ1-1; V gene: TRBV7-2; clone size: many; CDR3 DNA: TGTGCCAGCAGCCGGGACAAATGGGACACTGAAGCTTTCTTT; CDR3 protein: CASSRDKWDTEAFF